This T cell receptor (beta chain) is drawn from a study of identical twins. Remarks on this clonotype: The antigen is undetermined.

MiXCR, run by TCRdb on the 5' RACE reads, gives a single entry per CDR3 protein. This table holds 400,000 to 500,000 distinct CDR3 sequences, roughly 18% found once. Trimming left V 4 bases short and J 5 bases short, with 17 bases between. Germline V gives CDR1 SGHRS, CDR2 YFSETQ. The CDR3 consists of 15 residues. Findings and caveats of the study: Twin pairs' shared out-of-frame alpha sequences were enriched in low generation probability. Less excess twin sharing appeared in beta out-of-frame sequences.

What was sequenced was naive T cells sorted from blood. J is TRBJ2-3 and V is TRBV5-1; D might be TRBD1 or TRBD2, each matching 5 bases. The clonotype comes from a man aged 45 to 65 in good health. The CDR3 region has the DNA TGCGCCAGCAGCCCCCAGGGTTCTGCGGGAGATACGCAGTATTTT. It yields the protein CASSPQGSAGDTQYF.